Listed below are T cell receptor beta chains from one sample, sequenced in a study of identical twins' blood T cells. MiXCR, applied by TCRdb to the 5' RACE reads, yields one record per CDR3 protein. The table lists around 380,000 distinct CDR3 sequences, 28% of them singletons. The sequenced sample consisted of PBMCs. The receptors stem from a woman between 18 and 50 years old in good health. CDR3s include the opening cysteine and the closing phenylalanine or tryptophan. D genes are given only for firm matches. The size of a clone is reported for some rows only, either as once, few or many, or as a class for expanded clones.

TRBJ1-5 | - | TRBV6-2/TRBV6-3 | once | CASSYSAQPQHF | TGTGCCAGCAGTTACTCGGCCCAGCCCCAGCATTTT
TRBJ1-1 | - | TRBV12-3/TRBV12-4 | many | CASSRRENTPEAFF | TGTGCCAGCAGTCGCCGGGAAAATACCCCTGAAGCTTTCTTT
TRBJ1-1 | - | TRBV20-1 | - | CSAPLVPPGAFF | TGCAGTGCTCCCTTAGTTCCCCCCGGAGCTTTCTTT
TRBJ1-1 | - | TRBV4-1 | - | CASSQGAYRDRPEAFF | TGCGCCAGCAGCCAAGGAGCATACAGGGACCGCCCTGAAGCTTTCTTT
TRBJ2-7 | - | TRBV11-2 | - | CASSLDENYEQYF | TGTGCCAGCAGCTTAGACGAAAACTACGAGCAGTACTTC
TRBJ2-3 | - | TRBV29-1 | - | CSVDGRLDTQYF | TGCAGCGTTGATGGCAGGCTTGATACGCAGTATTTT
TRBJ2-1 | - | TRBV7-9 | - | CASSLIPFREQFF | TGTGCCAGCAGCTTAATTCCTTTTCGGGAGCAGTTCTTC
TRBJ2-3 | TRBD2 | TRBV28 | many | CASSPRGSGRAGDTQYF | TGTGCCAGCAGTCCCCGGGGTAGCGGGAGGGCCGGAGATACGCAGTATTTT
TRBJ1-2 | - | TRBV6-1 | few | CASSVMARAPLNYGYTF | TGTGCCAGCAGTGTAATGGCCCGGGCCCCCCTTAACTATGGCTACACCTTC
TRBJ1-5 | - | TRBV2 | once | CASSGVVSNQPQHF | TGTGCCAGCAGCGGGGTAGTGAGCAATCAGCCCCAGCATTTT
TRBJ1-5 | TRBD1 | TRBV2 | many | CASRTGLSNQPQHF | TGTGCCTCCCGGACAGGGTTGTCCAATCAGCCCCAGCATTTT
TRBJ1-1 | - | TRBV9 | - | CASSGRGGGGTEAFF | TGTGCCAGCAGCGGACGGGGGGGCGGTGGCACTGAAGCTTTCTTT
TRBJ2-5 | - | TRBV9 | few | CASSATGHQETQYF | TGTGCCAGCAGCGCGACGGGCCATCAAGAGACCCAGTACTTC
TRBJ1-1 | TRBD1 | TRBV20-1 | once | CSARGPGIPTEAFF | TGCAGTGCAAGGGGGCCGGGTATCCCCACTGAAGCTTTCTTT
TRBJ1-1 | - | TRBV7-2 | - | CASTSTPRNTVAFF | TGTGCCAGCACCTCAACCCCGAGGAACACTGTAGCTTTCTTT
TRBJ1-2 | - | TRBV29-1 | - | CITSTDGYTF | TGCATCACCTCGACAGATGGCTACACCTTC
TRBJ2-2 | TRBD1 | TRBV20-1 | - | CSADRRDRIHGELFF | TGCAGTGCGGACCGCCGGGACAGGATCCATGGGGAGCTGTTTTTT
TRBJ2-1 | - | TRBV10-3 | - | CAISGTTGGNEQFF | TGTGCCATCAGTGGGACGACTGGGGGCAATGAGCAGTTCTTC
TRBJ2-1 | TRBD1 | TRBV4-3 | - | CASSQVEGQGYNEQFF | TGCGCCAGCAGCCAAGTCGAAGGACAGGGATACAATGAGCAGTTCTTC
TRBJ1-2 | - | TRBV19 | - | CASIGQGSGYTF | TGTGCCAGTATTGGGCAGGGTAGCGGCTACACCTTC
TRBJ2-4 | TRBD2 | TRBV15 | few | CATSELGEGFRNIQYF | TGTGCCACCAGCGAATTGGGGGAGGGTTTTAGAAACATTCAGTACTTC
TRBJ1-3 | TRBD1 | TRBV12-3/TRBV12-4 | - | CASSSARGRGGNTIYF | TGTGCCAGCAGTAGCGCTCGCGGCAGGGGGGGAAACACCATATATTTT
TRBJ2-1 | - | TRBV5-1 | - | CASSLQGRYNEQFF | TGCGCCAGCAGCTTGCAGGGACGCTACAATGAGCAGTTCTTC
TRBJ2-3 | - | TRBV3-1 | - | CASSQEVGGAPPYF | TGTGCCAGCAGCCAAGAAGTTGGGGGGGCCCCTCCGTATTTT
TRBJ2-3 | TRBD1 | TRBV12-5 | - | CASRGTGRSDTQYF | TGTGCTAGTAGGGGGACAGGGAGATCAGATACGCAGTATTTT
TRBJ1-2 | - | TRBV12-5 | - | CASGLGNKGAYGYTF | TGTGCTAGTGGTCTTGGTAACAAGGGTGCCTATGGCTACACCTTC
TRBJ2-1 | - | TRBV2 | few | CASSAVSSYNEQFF | TGTGCCAGCAGTGCGGTGAGCTCCTACAATGAGCAGTTCTTC
TRBJ1-1 | - | TRBV5-4 | - | CASSWSGTEAFF | TGTGCCAGCAGCTGGAGCGGGACTGAAGCTTTCTTT
TRBJ1-5 | - | TRBV6-5 | once | CASSPLQRSNQPQHF | TGTGCCAGCAGCCCCCTACAAAGGAGCAATCAGCCCCAGCATTTT
TRBJ1-1 | - | TRBV5-5 | - | CASSFPDRANTEAFF | TGTGCCAGCAGCTTCCCGGACAGAGCGAACACTGAAGCTTTCTTT
TRBJ1-3 | TRBD1 | TRBV7-6 | - | CASRPLGQGRTLSKNTIYF | TGTGCCAGCAGACCCCTTGGACAGGGTCGGACACTGTCCAAAAACACCATATATTTT
TRBJ2-7 | - | TRBV18 | few | CASSNPMISYEQYF | TGTGCCAGCTCTAACCCGATGATCTCCTACGAGCAGTACTTC
TRBJ1-4 | - | TRBV6-5 | many | CASSSTGTKNEKLFF | TGTGCCAGCAGTTCCACCGGGACAAAGAATGAAAAACTGTTTTTT
TRBJ1-2 | - | TRBV6-2/TRBV6-3 | - | CASIQDGTSYGYTF | TGTGCCAGCATTCAGGACGGGACATCCTATGGCTACACCTTC
TRBJ2-7 | - | TRBV5-1 | - | CASSLEREDEQYF | TGCGCCAGCAGCTTGGAAAGGGAAGACGAGCAGTACTTC
TRBJ1-2 | - | TRBV2 | - | CASSERTGSYGYTF | TGTGCCAGCAGTGAACGGACGGGGTCATATGGCTACACCTTC
TRBJ1-2 | - | TRBV20-1 | few | CSARSRAGGGYTF | TGCAGTGCTCGGTCCAGGGCTGGGGGTGGCTACACCTTC
TRBJ2-1 | TRBD2 | TRBV20-1 | - | CSARLAGRGDNEQFF | TGCAGTGCTAGACTAGCGGGGAGGGGGGACAATGAGCAGTTCTTC
TRBJ2-7 | - | TRBV7-6 | - | CASSLEAGSHYEQYF | TGTGCCAGCAGCTTAGAGGCAGGATCGCACTACGAGCAGTACTTC
TRBJ2-2 | - | TRBV9 | - | CASSVDGRGELFF | TGTGCCAGCAGCGTAGATGGGAGAGGGGAGCTGTTTTTT